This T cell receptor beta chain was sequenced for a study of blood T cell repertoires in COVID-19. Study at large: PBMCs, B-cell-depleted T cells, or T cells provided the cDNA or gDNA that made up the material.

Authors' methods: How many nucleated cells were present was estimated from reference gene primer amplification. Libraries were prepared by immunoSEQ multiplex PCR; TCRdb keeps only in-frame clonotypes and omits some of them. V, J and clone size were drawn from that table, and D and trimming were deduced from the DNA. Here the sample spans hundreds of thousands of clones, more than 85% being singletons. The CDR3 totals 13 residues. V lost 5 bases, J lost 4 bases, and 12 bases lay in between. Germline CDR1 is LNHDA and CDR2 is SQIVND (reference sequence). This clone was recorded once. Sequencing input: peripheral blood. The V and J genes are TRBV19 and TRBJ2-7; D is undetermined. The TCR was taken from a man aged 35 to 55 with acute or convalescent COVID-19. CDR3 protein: CASSRKGVYEQYF. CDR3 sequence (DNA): TGTGCCAGTAGTCGAAAAGGAGTTTACGAGCAGTACTTC.